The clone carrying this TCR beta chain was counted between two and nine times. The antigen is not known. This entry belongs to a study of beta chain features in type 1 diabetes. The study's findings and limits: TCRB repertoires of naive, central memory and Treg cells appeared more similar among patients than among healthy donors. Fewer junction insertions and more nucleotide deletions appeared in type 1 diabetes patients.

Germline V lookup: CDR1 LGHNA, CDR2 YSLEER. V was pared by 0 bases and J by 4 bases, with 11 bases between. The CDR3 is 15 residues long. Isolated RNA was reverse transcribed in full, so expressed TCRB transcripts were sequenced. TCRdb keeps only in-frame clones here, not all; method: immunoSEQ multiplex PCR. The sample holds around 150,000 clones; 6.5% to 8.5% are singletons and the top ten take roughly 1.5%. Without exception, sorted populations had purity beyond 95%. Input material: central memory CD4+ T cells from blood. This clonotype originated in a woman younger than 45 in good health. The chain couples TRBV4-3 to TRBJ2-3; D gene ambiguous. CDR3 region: CASSQDLNPADTQYF. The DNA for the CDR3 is TGCGCCAGCAGCCAAGATCTGAATCCGGCAGATACGCAGTATTTT.